Below, 20 T cell receptor beta chains from the same sample are listed, as sequenced in a study of T cells in localized non-small cell lung cancer. Only in-frame clones appear in the TCRdb table, and some are missing; sequencing was by immunoSEQ multiplex PCR. The sample includes about 40,000 clones, under 90% of them seen just once. The input for sequencing was peripheral blood mononuclear cells, taken before any cancer treatment. These receptors were taken from a male donor at least 60 years old with stage II lung adenocarcinoma.

This chain uses TRBV18 with TRBJ2-5; 7 nucleotides match TRBD1. CDR3 length equals 14 residues. Unmatched junction bases numbered 4, after V lost 3 bases and J lost 3 bases. Germline CDR1 is KGHSH and CDR2 is LQKENI. CDR3 sequence (DNA): TGTGCCAGCTCACCTCGACAGGGAGAAGAGACCCAGTACTTC. Its translation is CASSPRQGEETQYF.

The rearrangement joins TRBV12-5 to TRBJ1-5; no clear D. The V gene lost 1 base and the J gene lost 4 bases, with 20 bases spanning the gap. The germline CDR1 and CDR2 sequences are LGHNT and FRNRAP. CDR3 length: 18 residues. The CDR3 is CASGLAPTSGPGNQPQHF. CDR3 in DNA: TGTGCTAGTGGTTTGGCCCCGACGAGCGGCCCAGGAAATCAGCCCCAGCATTTT. Based on the CDR3 plus reference TRBV12-5 and TRBJ1-5, the full variable domain is DARVTQTPRHKVTEMGQEVTMRCQPILGHNTVFWYRQTMMQGLELLAYFRNRAPLDDSGMPKDRFSAEMPDATLATLKIQPSEPRDSAVYFCASGLAPTSGPGNQPQHFGDGTRLSIL.

V gene TRBV6-6 combines with J gene TRBJ1-4; D is possibly TRBD1 (5 bases). This CDR3 contains 14 residues. The ends were cut back, 2 bases at V and 5 bases at J, with 9 bases in the middle. Germline lookup yields CDR1 MNHNY and CDR2 SVGAGI (reference sequence). As DNA, the CDR3 is TGTGCCAGCAGTTACGGGCAGGGAAATGAAAAACTGTTTTTT. Protein product: CASSYGQGNEKLFF.

V is TRBV7-6 and J is TRBJ2-7, with TRBD2 as a possible D gene (6 bases). The V and J ends lost 1 base and 2 bases respectively, with 15 bases between them. The CDR3 runs 16 residues. Germline loops: CDR1 SGHVS, CDR2 FNYEAQ. The CDR3 DNA reads TGTGCCAGCAGCTTAGAAGTTGGACTAACAACCTACGAGCAGTACTTC. Protein sequence: CASSLEVGLTTYEQYF.

The rearrangement uses TRBV6-6 and TRBJ1-5; D might be TRBD1 (5 bases). Germline V gene sequence: CDR1 MNHNY, CDR2 SVGAGI (reference sequence). This CDR3 contains 15 residues. Trimming pared 0 bases from V and 4 bases from J, leaving 10 bases between. Here the CDR3 DNA reads TGTGCCAGCAGTTACTCGGAGTCAGGGAATCAGCCCCAGCATTTT. Encoded protein: CASSYSESGNQPQHF.

V and J are TRBV30 and TRBJ1-2; 11 nucleotides line up with TRBD1. The V gene end was trimmed by 6 bases and the J gene end by 8 bases; junction bases not matched to a gene: 2. Germline loops: CDR1 GTSNPN, CDR2 SVGIG (reference sequence). The CDR3 consists of 11 residues. CDR3: CACGTGGGYTF. The CDR3 region has the DNA TGTGCCTGTGGGACAGGGGGAGGCTACACCTTC.

The rearrangement uses TRBV5-1 and TRBJ2-2; either TRBD1 or TRBD2 may supply D (5 bases each). V lost 0 bases and J 6 bases, leaving 15 bases between the germline ends. CDR1 is SGHRS and CDR2 is YFSETQ in the germline V gene. This CDR3 is built from 16 residues. CDR3 sequence (DNA): TGCGCCAGCAGCTTGGCAGGGCTTCTGGGGGCCGGGGAGCTGTTTTTT. Translation: CASSLAGLLGAGELFF.

The rearrangement uses TRBV28 and TRBJ1-5; 7 bases line up with TRBD1. The CDR3 sequence is 17 residues long. The germline CDR1 and CDR2 sequences are MDHEN and SYDVKM. Trimming cost V 4 bases and J 0 bases; bases outside gene matches: 9. The CDR3 is CASSWAGTDYSNQPQHF. For the CDR3, the DNA is TGTGCCAGCAGTTGGGCGGGGACAGACTATAGCAATCAGCCCCAGCATTTT.

V is TRBV6-5 and J is TRBJ1-5; no reliable D call. Germline V gene data show CDR1 as MNHEY and CDR2 as SVGAGI. This CDR3 region has 10 residues. Trimming cost V 11 bases and J 6 bases, with 8 bases left between them. CDR3 loop: CAGGTQPQHF. CDR3 nucleotide sequence: TGTGCCGGTGGAACTCAGCCCCAGCATTTT.

This clone has a single count. This chain connects TRBV2 to TRBJ1-2, with 7 bases identical to TRBD1. This CDR3 comprises 13 residues. CDR1 SNHLY and CDR2 FYNNEI come from the germline V gene. V lost 6 bases, J lost 8 bases, and 9 bases stayed unmatched. The CDR3: CASSGTASGGYTF. In DNA, the CDR3 is TGTGCCAGCAGCGGGACAGCTTCGGGCGGCTACACCTTC.

The chain carries TRBV6-5 and TRBJ1-1; D is perhaps TRBD1 (5 bases). The CDR3 covers 15 residues. Trimming stripped 7 bases from V and 4 bases from J, with 19 bases between. Germline lookup yields CDR1 MNHEY and CDR2 SVGAGI. The CDR3 region has the DNA TGTGCCAGCATCCCTCAGCGGGGGGGGATCACTGAAGCTTTCTTT. Translated: CASIPQRGGITEAFF.

CDR3 residues: CASSLETYNEQFF. The CDR3 coding sequence is TGTGCCAGCAGCTTAGAGACTTACAATGAGCAGTTCTTC. This chain connects TRBV7-2 to TRBJ2-1; no reliable D call. CDR3 length: 13 residues. Germline values: CDR1 SGHTA, CDR2 FQGNSA. The V and J ends lost 1 base and 4 bases respectively, with 5 bases between them.

This chain connects TRBV18 to TRBJ1-2; 9 nucleotides match TRBD1. Germline CDR1 and CDR2: KGHSH and LQKENI. The trim removed 4 bases at V and 1 base at J, leaving 10 bases unmatched. This CDR3 has 17 residues. In DNA, the CDR3 is TGTGCCAGCTCACTATCAGCCACAGGGGGCTTTAACTATGGCTACACCTTC. Amino acid sequence: CASSLSATGGFNYGYTF.

The rearrangement uses TRBV6-5 and TRBJ1-1; TRBD1 matches at 7 bases. This CDR3 is 15 amino acids long. V was pared by 5 bases and J by 0 bases, with 6 bases of the junction left unmatched. From germline, CDR1 is MNHEY and CDR2 SVGAGI. CDR3 sequence: CASSRPTGMNTEAFF. CDR3 DNA: TGTGCCAGCAGTCGCCCGACAGGGATGAACACTGAAGCTTTCTTT.

The chain uses TRBV7-2 and TRBJ2-7; the D is unclear. The CDR3 covers 15 residues. The V gene lost 5 bases and the J gene lost 0 bases, with 14 bases spanning the gap. The V gene's germline CDR1 is SGHTA and CDR2 FQGNSA. Here the CDR3 reads CASSPNPQNSYEQYF. DNA for the CDR3: TGTGCCAGCAGCCCCAACCCACAGAACTCCTACGAGCAGTACTTC.

The J gene is TRBJ1-1, the V gene TRBV30; TRBD1 is a possible D gene (5 bases). The V end lost 8 bases, the J end lost 3 bases, and 16 bases lay between the germline ends. The CDR3 covers 13 residues. Germline V lookup: CDR1 GTSNPN, CDR2 SVGIG (reference sequence). CDR3 amino acids: CARTGGEDTEAFF. In nucleotides, the CDR3 is TGTGCCCGAACAGGAGGGGAGGACACTGAAGCTTTCTTT. Full variable domain (remainder filled in from reference TRBV30 and TRBJ1-1): SQTIHQWPATLVQPVGSPLSLECTVEGTSNPNLYWYRQAAGRGLQLLFYSVGIGQISSEVPQNLSASRPQDRQFILSSKKLLLSDSGFYLCARTGGEDTEAFFGQGTRLTVV.

The gene calls are TRBV28 and TRBJ2-7; the match to TRBD2 covers 9 bases. V lost 8 bases, J lost 1 base, and 9 bases stayed unmatched. This CDR3 contains 15 residues. The germline gives CDR1 MDHEN, CDR2 SYDVKM. DNA of the CDR3: TGTGCCAGCGGGGTAGGAGCGGGAGGATCCTACGAGCAGTACTTC. Translating it yields CASGVGAGGSYEQYF.

This clone was detected once. The chain employs TRBV5-4 and TRBJ2-5; 10 nucleotides line up with TRBD1. Germline V gene lookup returns CDR1 SGHNT and CDR2 YYREEE (reference sequence). This CDR3 has 17 residues. V lost 4 bases and J lost 4; bases outside the gene matches: 13. The CDR3 here is CASSPGGRRTGGETQYF. The CDR3 nucleotides read TGTGCCAGCAGCCCTGGGGGGCGGCGGACAGGGGGAGAGACCCAGTACTTC.

This clone has just one count. The chain recombines TRBV5-1 with TRBJ2-5, with TRBD1 identical over 7 bases. CDR3 length: 14 residues. V shed 1 base, J shed 4 bases, and the junction held 4 bases outside the gene matches. CDR1 is SGHRS, CDR2 YFSETQ, per germline. CDR3 DNA sequence: TGCGCCAGCAGCTTGTACCGACAGGGAGAGACCCAGTACTTC. This gives the protein CASSLYRQGETQYF.

The V call is TRBV19, the J call TRBJ1-2, with no clear D. Germline CDR1 and CDR2: LNHDA and SQIVND (reference sequence). Trimming cost V 6 bases and J 8 bases, with 13 bases left between them. The CDR3 is 12 residues long. The CDR3 nucleotides read TGTGCCAGTAGAGATTATCCATTCGGCTACACCTTC. It encodes CASRDYPFGYTF.